Presented here are 30 T cell receptor beta chains from one specimen sequenced in a study of patients and donors after allogeneic stem cell transplantation (dated by TCRdb to 2020 to 2021). The method was RT-PCR. Reads for this sample came from a NextSeq 550. Using fastp at Q25 and MiXCR, TCRdb reprocessed the public reads and kept productive beta chains. Records with the same CDR3 protein are collapsed into one entry carrying the most frequent genes and DNA. In this sample the table shows over 150,000 distinct CDR3 sequences, roughly 30% of which occur a single time. The ten largest make up 2.5% to 3.5% of the sample. Sequenced: blood, either unsorted or a sorted T cell fraction (not recorded which). The source of these receptors is a human donor who was either an allogeneic HSCT recipient or a stem cell or donor lymphocyte infusion donor (not recorded which). It is not recorded whose cells these are; they may come from a transplant donor.

The chain joins TRBV5-6 to TRBJ1-6; D ambiguous. V was cut by 6 bases and J by 10 bases, with 14 bases left in between. In germline, CDR1 is SGHDT, CDR2 YYEEEE. This CDR3 contains 13 residues. The CDR3 region has the DNA TGTGCCAGCACCTTCCACGAAAGATCACCCCTCCACTTT. It translates to CASTFHERSPLHF.

This clonotype was picked up a small number of times. The chain employs TRBV2 and TRBJ2-7; 8 nucleotides agree with TRBD1. Looked up from germline, CDR1 is SNHLY and CDR2 is FYNNEI. The V gene end was trimmed by 6 bases and the J gene end by 2 bases; junction bases not matched to a gene: 6. The CDR3 covers 14 residues. The CDR3 protein is CASRRQGLTYEQYF. CDR3 coding DNA: TGTGCCAGCAGAAGACAGGGGTTGACCTACGAGCAGTACTTC.

In its sample, this clonotype was seen many times. The gene calls are TRBV7-3 and TRBJ2-3, with a weak D call TRBD1 (5 bases). CDR1 is SGHTA and CDR2 is FQGTGA in the germline V gene. The CDR3 spans 14 residues. Trimming stripped 0 bases from V and 1 base from J, with 5 bases between. CDR3: CASSLTGGTDTQYF. In DNA, the CDR3 is TGTGCCAGCAGCTTAACAGGGGGCACAGATACGCAGTATTTT.

This clonotype was picked up a small number of times. This chain joins TRBV20-1 and TRBJ1-5; D is undetermined. The length of the CDR3 is 16 residues. Germline CDR1 DFQATT, CDR2 SNEGSKA (reference sequence). Trimming removed 3 bases at V and 0 bases at J, with 15 bases between. CDR3 sequence (DNA): TGCAGTGCTAGTTTTGCGAGACGCTATAGCAATCAGCCCCAGCATTTT. It codes for CSASFARRYSNQPQHF.

In this sample, this clonotype turned up a few times. The chain employs TRBV28 and TRBJ2-2; D is uncertain. Germline loops: CDR1 MDHEN, CDR2 SYDVKM. The CDR3 is 15 amino acids. Trimming took 3 bases from V and 2 from J, leaving 10 bases between them. The DNA of the CDR3 is TGTGCCAGCAGTTTCGGCAGACCCAACACCGGGGAGCTGTTTTTT. Translated, it gives CASSFGRPNTGELFF.

This sequence joins TRBV28 and TRBJ2-7; D is undetermined. Trimming stripped 2 bases from V and 3 bases from J, with 5 bases between. This CDR3 has 12 amino acids. Germline CDR1 and CDR2: MDHEN and SYDVKM. As DNA, the CDR3 is TGTGCCAGCAGTTTAGGGATCTACGAGCAGTACTTC. Its translation is CASSLGIYEQYF.

The chain couples TRBV5-4 to TRBJ1-5; no firm D call. The V and J ends lost 2 bases and 6 bases respectively, with 15 bases between them. Germline assignment: CDR1 SGHNT and CDR2 YYREEE (reference sequence). This CDR3 is built from 15 residues. CDR3 bases: TGTGCCAGCAGCTTTGGGGTGGGCACCAGTCAGCCCCAGCATTTT. Protein sequence: CASSFGVGTSQPQHF.

This chain connects TRBV6-1 to TRBJ1-5; D call uncertain. Germline V CDR1 and CDR2: MNHNS, SASEGT. V lost 4 bases to trimming and J lost 7 bases, with 11 bases between them. The CDR3 totals 13 residues. CDR3 DNA sequence: TGTGCCAGCAGTGTCCGAGGGATCCAGCCCCAGCATTTT. Encoded protein: CASSVRGIQPQHF.

This clonotype was observed many times. The chain is built from TRBV4-1 and TRBJ1-1; the D is unclear. The CDR3 covers 16 residues. Per the germline V gene, CDR1 is MGHRA and CDR2 is YSYEKL. The V and J ends lost 2 bases and 4 bases respectively, with 17 bases between them. This CDR3 reads CASSQPWEGWSTEAFF. The CDR3 DNA is TGCGCCAGCAGCCAACCCTGGGAAGGGTGGAGCACTGAAGCTTTCTTT.

The V call is TRBV18, the J call TRBJ1-5; TRBD1 aligns across 8 bases. Germline CDR1 reads KGHSH; CDR2 reads LQKENI. The CDR3 consists of 15 residues. V dropped 4 bases and J dropped 2; count of bases not matched to a gene: 4. CDR3 protein: CASSRETGGNQPQHF. Here the CDR3 DNA reads TGTGCCAGCTCACGTGAGACAGGGGGCAATCAGCCCCAGCATTTT.

The chain combines TRBV7-9 with TRBJ2-7, with 8 positions matching TRBD2. CDR1 is SEHNR, CDR2 FQNEAQ, per germline (reference sequence). The ends lost 1 base at V and 0 bases at J; junction bases unmatched: 5. The CDR3 covers 16 residues. CDR3 in amino acids: CASSLEREGYSYEQYF. In DNA form, the CDR3 reads TGTGCCAGCAGCTTAGAACGGGAGGGCTACTCCTACGAGCAGTACTTC.

The rearrangement joins TRBV27 to TRBJ2-2; TRBD2 matches 12 bases. Germline V gene sequence: CDR1 MNHEY, CDR2 SMNVEV (reference sequence). The CDR3 loop spans 16 amino acids. V lost 5 bases and J lost 5; bases outside the gene matches: 6. CDR3 amino acids: CASSPWTSGKTGELFF. The CDR3 region has the DNA TGTGCCAGCAGTCCCTGGACTAGCGGGAAGACCGGGGAGCTGTTTTTT.

There are many counts of this clonotype. This sequence joins TRBV5-1 and TRBJ1-1; TRBD1 matches at 9 bases. CDR1 and CDR2 from the germline V gene are SGHRS and YFSETQ. The CDR3 has 12 amino acids. V dropped 4 bases and J dropped 10; count of bases not matched to a gene: 5. The DNA of the CDR3 is TGCGCCAGCAGCCCGGACAGGGGCCGAGCTTTCTTT. This gives the protein CASSPDRGRAFF.

V usage is TRBV20-1 and J usage is TRBJ2-7; the D gene is possibly TRBD2 (5 bases). Germline CDR1 is DFQATT and CDR2 is SNEGSKA (reference sequence). V lost 3 bases to trimming and J lost 0 bases, with 9 bases between them. The CDR3 length is 13 residues. CDR3 in DNA: TGCAGTGCTAGGGCTAGCCACTCCTACGAGCAGTACTTC. Its translation: CSARASHSYEQYF.

This sequence joins TRBV3-1 and TRBJ2-5, with TRBD2 matching 11 bases. This CDR3 is built from 13 residues. The V gene end was trimmed by 0 bases and the J gene end by 14 bases; junction bases not matched to a gene: 5. CDR1 and CDR2 (germline): LGHDT, YNNKEL (reference sequence). CDR3 region: CASSQDPGTSGYF. The CDR3, as DNA: TGTGCCAGCAGCCAAGATCCCGGGACTAGCGGATACTTC.

The chain couples TRBV6-2 or TRBV6-3 to TRBJ2-2, with D possibly matching TRBD1 (6 bases). With 10 bases removed from V and 6 bases from J, the gap between germline ends came to 24 bases. This CDR3 comprises 16 residues. CDR1 and CDR2 (germline): MNHEY, SVGEGT. In DNA form, the CDR3 reads TGTGCCACCCTCGGTCTTACAGGGAGTGGTGCCGGGGAGCTGTTTTTT. Protein product: CATLGLTGSGAGELFF.

A few counts support this clonotype. The chain recombines TRBV10-3 with TRBJ1-4, with D unclear. V lost 4 bases and J lost 5, with 11 bases in between. Germline V gives CDR1 ENHRY, CDR2 SYGVKD. The length of the CDR3 is 14 residues. CDR3 in amino acids: CAISGSVGNEKLFF. The CDR3 DNA reads TGTGCCATCAGTGGGTCTGTGGGCAATGAAAAACTGTTTTTT.

This clonotype turned up a few times. The J gene is TRBJ1-2, the V gene TRBV20-1; tentative D call: TRBD1 (5 bases). This CDR3 contains 11 residues. V was trimmed by 3 bases and J by 9 bases, leaving 11 bases between them. Per the germline V gene, CDR1 is DFQATT and CDR2 is SNEGSKA (reference sequence). CDR3 nucleotide sequence: TGCAGTGCTAGGATGGGGCTGAGCTACACCTTC. It codes for CSARMGLSYTF.

J is TRBJ2-3 and V is TRBV20-1; 9 bases fit TRBD1. Losses at the gene ends were 0 bases for V and 4 bases for J; bases not matched to a gene: 11. Germline CDR1 DFQATT, CDR2 SNEGSKA (reference sequence). The CDR3 sequence is 17 residues long. CDR3 residues: CSARDIRTGVWADTQYF. The CDR3 DNA is TGCAGTGCTAGAGATATAAGGACAGGGGTATGGGCAGATACGCAGTATTTT.

The chain carries TRBV7-8 and TRBJ1-5, with 8 bases aligning to TRBD1. The germline gives CDR1 SGHVS, CDR2 FQNEAQ. This CDR3 region has 15 residues. V shed 5 bases and J 3 bases; nucleotides not matched to a gene: 6. DNA of the CDR3: TGTGCCAGCAGCCCCGACAGGGGCGTCAATCAGCCCCAGCATTTT. It encodes CASSPDRGVNQPQHF.

This chain joins TRBV20-1 and TRBJ2-7; 8 positions match TRBD1. V shed 5 bases and J 4 bases; nucleotides not matched to a gene: 7. In germline, CDR1 is DFQATT, CDR2 SNEGSKA (reference sequence). The CDR3 contains 13 residues. CDR3 DNA sequence: TGCAGTGCTTCGGACAGGGTTAAGTACGAGCAGTACTTC. Encoded protein: CSASDRVKYEQYF.

This chain connects TRBV7-6 to TRBJ2-1, with TRBD2 as a possible D gene (5 bases). The CDR3 is 15 amino acids. The germline CDR1 and CDR2 sequences are SGHVS and FNYEAQ. Trimming removed 0 bases from V and 6 bases from J, with 12 bases in between. CDR3 sequence (DNA): TGTGCCAGCAGCTTAGCGCCTCTAGCCCCCAATGAGCAGTTCTTC. As protein: CASSLAPLAPNEQFF.

The chain joins TRBV11-3 to TRBJ1-2; 8 positions match TRBD1. The CDR3 consists of 18 residues. With V trimmed by 2 bases and J by 5 bases, 16 bases remained unmatched. The germline gives CDR1 SGHNT, CDR2 YENEEA. CDR3 sequence: CASSLHKGQDRVKYGYTF. The DNA for the CDR3 is TGTGCCAGCAGCTTACACAAGGGTCAGGACAGGGTGAAATATGGCTACACCTTC.

This clonotype occurred a few times. The genes are TRBV27 and TRBJ1-2; no firm D call. Between the trimmed V and J ends, which lost 3 bases and 5 bases, there was a span of 10 bases. This CDR3 has 13 residues. CDR1 and CDR2 from the germline V gene are MNHEY and SMNVEV (reference sequence). The CDR3 protein is CASSFGPLYGYTF. The CDR3 region has the DNA TGTGCCAGCAGTTTCGGGCCCCTATATGGCTACACCTTC.

V gene TRBV9 combines with J gene TRBJ2-2; TRBD2 aligns across 10 bases. Germline-derived CDR1 and CDR2 are SGDLS and YYNGEE. This CDR3 region has 16 residues. The V and J ends lost 1 base and 4 bases, in that order; junction bases with no gene match: 4. The CDR3 bases are TGTGCCAGCAGCGTATTAGCGGGAGGAAGCACCGGGGAGCTGTTTTTT. Its translation: CASSVLAGGSTGELFF.

The chain has TRBV25-1 and TRBJ2-5; 7 nucleotides match TRBD2. Germline V gene sequence: CDR1 MGHDK, CDR2 SYGVNS. The CDR3 runs to 16 residues. The V segment lost 5 bases and the J segment 2 bases; nucleotides outside the gene matches: 11. As DNA, the CDR3 is TGTGCCAGCAGTCGGACTCGGGACTATCGGCAAGAGACCCAGTACTTC. Protein sequence: CASSRTRDYRQETQYF.

The gene calls are TRBV4-3 and TRBJ2-2; D tentatively reads TRBD1 or TRBD2 (6 bases each). The ends were cut back, 4 bases at V and 4 bases at J, with 13 bases in the middle. Looked up from germline, CDR1 is LGHNA and CDR2 is YSLEER. The CDR3 covers 15 residues. The CDR3 loop is CASSPGGTSTGELFF. The DNA for the CDR3 is TGCGCCAGCAGCCCTGGCGGGACAAGCACCGGGGAGCTGTTTTTT.

The chain employs TRBV7-2 and TRBJ1-1; D perhaps matches TRBD1 (6 bases). Germline V lookup: CDR1 SGHTA, CDR2 FQGNSA. Trimming stripped 5 bases from V and 4 bases from J, with 14 bases between. This CDR3 is 14 amino acids long. CDR3 loop: CASSQQGGGTEAFF. The CDR3 DNA reads TGTGCCAGCAGCCAGCAGGGAGGGGGCACTGAAGCTTTCTTT. Using reference TRBV7-2 and TRBJ1-1 for the parts outside the CDR3, the full variable domain is GAGVSQSPSNKVTEKGKDVELRCDPISGHTALYWYRQSLGQGLEFLIYFQGNSAPDKSGLPSDRFSAERTGGSVSTLTIQRTQQEDSAVYLCASSQQGGGTEAFFGQGTRLTVV.

This sequence joins TRBV24-1 and TRBJ2-1; D may be TRBD2 (6 bases). There are 15 residues in the CDR3. V was cut by 5 bases and J by 7 bases, with 17 bases left in between. CDR1 is KGHDR, CDR2 SFDVKD, per germline. DNA of the CDR3: TGTGCCACCAGTGGCCCTCGAAGGGAGGCGAATGAGCAGTTCTTC. Translated: CATSGPRREANEQFF.

This clonotype was counted at least ten times. The genes are TRBV6-5 and TRBJ1-2, with D uncertain. The V gene lost 5 bases and the J gene lost 3 bases, with 10 bases spanning the gap. The germline V gene encodes CDR1 MNHEY and CDR2 SVGAGI. This CDR3 has 13 amino acids. CDR3 residues: CASSTESYYGYTF. The CDR3 DNA follows: TGTGCCAGCAGTACCGAAAGCTACTATGGCTACACCTTC.